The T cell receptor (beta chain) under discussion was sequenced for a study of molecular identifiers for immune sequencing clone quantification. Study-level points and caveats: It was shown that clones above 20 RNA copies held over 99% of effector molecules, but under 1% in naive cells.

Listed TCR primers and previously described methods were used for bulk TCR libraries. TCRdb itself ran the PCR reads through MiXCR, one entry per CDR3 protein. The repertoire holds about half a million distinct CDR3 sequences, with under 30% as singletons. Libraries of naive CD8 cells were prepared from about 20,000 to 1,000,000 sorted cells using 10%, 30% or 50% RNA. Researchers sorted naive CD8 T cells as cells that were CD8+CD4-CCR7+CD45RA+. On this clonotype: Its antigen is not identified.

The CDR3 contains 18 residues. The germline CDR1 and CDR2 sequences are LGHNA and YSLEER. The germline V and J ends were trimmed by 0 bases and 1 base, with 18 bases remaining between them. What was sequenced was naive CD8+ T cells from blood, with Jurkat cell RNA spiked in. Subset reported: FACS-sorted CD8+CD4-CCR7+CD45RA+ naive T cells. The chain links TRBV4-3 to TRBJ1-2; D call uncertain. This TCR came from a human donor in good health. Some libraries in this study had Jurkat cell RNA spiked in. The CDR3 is CASSQDWSVRAGNYGYTF. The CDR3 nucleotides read TGCGCCAGCAGCCAAGATTGGTCGGTAAGGGCCGGTAACTATGGCTACACCTTC.